Shown below are 14 T cell receptor beta chains from a single sample sequenced in a study of blood T cell repertoires in COVID-19. The repertoire was sequenced with immunoSEQ multiplex PCR; TCRdb's copy has only in-frame clones and lacks some. The table includes a few hundred thousand clones, roughly nine tenths detected once. The sequenced sample consisted of peripheral blood. The receptors here all came from a woman aged 18-29 years who had recovered from COVID-19.

The rearrangement joins TRBV3-1 (or the pseudogene TRBV3-2) to TRBJ2-7, with D perhaps TRBD2 (5 bases). This CDR3 region has 14 residues. Trimming pared 0 bases from V and 3 bases from J, leaving 9 bases between. The germline V gene encodes CDR1 LGHDT and CDR2 YNNKEL (reference sequence). DNA for the CDR3: TGTGCCAGCAGCCAAGAAGCGGAAATCTACGAGCAGTACTTC. This sequence encodes CASSQEAEIYEQYF.

The CDR3 sequence: CSALGTDTQYF. For the CDR3, the DNA is TGCAGTGCTCTAGGCACAGATACGCAGTATTTT. The genes are TRBV20-1 and TRBJ2-3; no definite D call. CDR1 and CDR2 (germline): DFQATT, SNEGSKA (reference sequence). The CDR3 runs to 11 residues. V was pared by 5 bases and J by 1 base, with 4 bases between.

This clone has just a few counts. V gene TRBV7-6 combines with J gene TRBJ2-1, with TRBD2 identical over 7 bases. V lost 5 bases and J lost 1; bases outside the gene matches: 14. The CDR3 is 18 residues long. Germline V gene lookup returns CDR1 SGHVS and CDR2 FNYEAQ. The CDR3 DNA follows: TGTGCCAGCAGCGGAAGGAGTGGGGCGGGAGTTTCCTACAATGAGCAGTTCTTC. Translating it yields CASSGRSGAGVSYNEQFF.

The chain joins TRBV27 to TRBJ1-5; D might be TRBD1 (6 bases). The V end was cut by 5 bases, the J end by 3 bases, with 14 bases between. CDR3 size: 15 residues. Germline V gives CDR1 MNHEY, CDR2 SMNVEV (reference sequence). The CDR3 DNA reads TGTGCCAGCAGTCCCAGGACAGACCTCAATCAGCCCCAGCATTTT. It specifies CASSPRTDLNQPQHF.

The chain carries TRBV27 and TRBJ2-1, with 11 bases matching TRBD2. The CDR3 runs 17 residues. V lost 6 bases to trimming and J lost 2 bases; unmatched junction nucleotides: 9. Germline V gene lookup returns CDR1 MNHEY and CDR2 SMNVEV (reference sequence). CDR3 in DNA: TGTGCCAGCAGACAACTAGCGGGAGCAAGTCCCTACAATGAGCAGTTCTTC. It is translated as CASRQLAGASPYNEQFF.

The chain couples TRBV4-2 to TRBJ2-3, with 10 bases fitting TRBD2. The CDR3 sequence is 16 residues long. Unmatched junction bases numbered 6, after V lost 0 bases and J lost 6 bases. CDR1 and CDR2 (germline): LGHNA, YNFKEQ. The CDR3 is CASSQDPAGGPDTQYF. Here the CDR3 DNA reads TGTGCCAGCAGCCAAGACCCAGCGGGAGGGCCGGATACGCAGTATTTT.

The chain is built from TRBV7-9 and TRBJ2-7; TRBD2 is a possible D gene (5 bases). V lost 1 base and J lost 4, with 14 bases in between. The CDR3 spans 15 residues. The germline gives CDR1 SEHNR, CDR2 FQNEAQ (reference sequence). The CDR3 sequence: CASSLVYGKEYEQYF. CDR3 in DNA: TGTGCCAGCAGCTTAGTATACGGGAAGGAATACGAGCAGTACTTC. The whole variable domain, filled in from reference TRBV7-9 and TRBJ2-7, reads DTGVSQNPRHKITKRGQNVTFRCDPISEHNRLYWYRQTLGQGPEFLTYFQNEAQLEKSRLLSDRFSAERPKGSFSTLEIQRTEQGDSAMYLCASSLVYGKEYEQYFGPGTRLTVT.

This chain connects TRBV11-2 to TRBJ1-1, with 11 positions matching TRBD1. The CDR3 has 19 residues. J gave up 0 bases and V 1 base, and 10 bases lay outside the gene matches. Germline V lookup: CDR1 SGHAT, CDR2 FQNNGV. The DNA of the CDR3 is TGTGCCAGCAGCTTAGGGGGACAGGGGGTATTTTGGGTGAACACTGAAGCTTTCTTT. Translation: CASSLGGQGVFWVNTEAFF.

V and J are TRBV4-3 and TRBJ1-2; TRBD1 is a possible D gene (6 bases). The germline gives CDR1 LGHNA, CDR2 YSLEER. With 2 bases removed from V and 0 bases from J, the gap between germline ends came to 10 bases. The CDR3 is 15 amino acids. In DNA form, the CDR3 reads TGCGCCAGCAGCCAAAGACAGGAGTCTAACTATGGCTACACCTTC. This encodes CASSQRQESNYGYTF.

V is TRBV19 and J is TRBJ1-2, with 8 nucleotides matching TRBD1. Germline lookup yields CDR1 LNHDA and CDR2 SQIVND (reference sequence). Trimming at V came to 4 bases and at J to 1 base, leaving 17 bases not matched to a gene. The CDR3 has 19 amino acids. The CDR3 DNA sequence: TGTGCCAGTAGTACATCCCCTTTCAGGGGGCCAGGTTATAACTATGGCTACACCTTC. This codes for CASSTSPFRGPGYNYGYTF.

This CDR3 reads CASSIRDFYEQYF. The CDR3 region has the DNA TGTGCCAGCAGCATCAGGGACTTCTACGAGCAGTACTTC. The V call is TRBV5-6, the J call TRBJ2-7, with TRBD2 as a possible D gene (6 bases). Trimming shortened V by 4 bases and J by 3 bases, and 11 bases separated the two germline ends. The CDR3 spans 13 residues. Germline V CDR1 and CDR2: SGHDT, YYEEEE.

The V and J genes are TRBV3-1 (or the pseudogene TRBV3-2) and TRBJ2-3; possibly TRBD2 for D (6 bases). The length of the CDR3 is 15 residues. Germline values: CDR1 LGHDT, CDR2 YNNKEL (reference sequence). Trimming shortened V by 0 bases and J by 5 bases, and 12 bases separated the two germline ends. CDR3 residues: CASSQDPPSEDTQYF. The CDR3 DNA reads as TGTGCCAGCAGCCAAGATCCGCCTAGCGAAGATACGCAGTATTTT.

This clone came up once. The J gene is TRBJ1-4, the V gene TRBV14; D not certain. Trimming took off 2 bases at V and 4 bases at J, with 8 bases between the two ends. Germline CDR1 is SGHDN and CDR2 is FVKESK. The length of the CDR3 is 14 residues. The CDR3 is CASSQWQDNEKLFF. DNA of the CDR3: TGTGCCAGCAGCCAATGGCAGGATAATGAAAAACTGTTTTTT.

The CDR3 DNA sequence: TGTGCCAGCAGAACGGACAGGGGGCGCGTCGGGGAGCTGTTTTTT. Translating gives CASRTDRGRVGELFF. This chain connects TRBV6-6 to TRBJ2-2; 11 bases line up with TRBD1. Trimming cost V 6 bases and J 7 bases; bases outside gene matches: 7. Germline-derived CDR1 and CDR2 are MNHNY and SVGAGI (reference sequence). The CDR3 covers 15 residues.